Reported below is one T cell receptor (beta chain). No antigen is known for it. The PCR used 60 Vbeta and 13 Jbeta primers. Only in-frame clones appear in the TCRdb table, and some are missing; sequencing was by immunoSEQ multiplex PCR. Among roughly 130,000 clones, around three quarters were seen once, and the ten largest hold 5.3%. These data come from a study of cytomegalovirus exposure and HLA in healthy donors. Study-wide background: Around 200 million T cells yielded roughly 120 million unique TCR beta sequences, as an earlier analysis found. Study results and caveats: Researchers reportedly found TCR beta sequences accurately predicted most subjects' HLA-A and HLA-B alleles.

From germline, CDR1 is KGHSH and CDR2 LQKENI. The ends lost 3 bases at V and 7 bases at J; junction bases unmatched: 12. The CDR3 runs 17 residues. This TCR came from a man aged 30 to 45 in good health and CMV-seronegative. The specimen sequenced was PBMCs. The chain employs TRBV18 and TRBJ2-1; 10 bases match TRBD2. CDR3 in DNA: TGTGCCAGCTCACCCGTAAAGTGGGCTAGCGGGAGAAATGAGCAGTTCTTC. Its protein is CASSPVKWASGRNEQFF.